A single T cell receptor beta chain is shown here with its context. The data stem from a study of blood T cell repertoires in COVID-19. Study details: COVID-19 samples collected from the United States, Italy and Spain covered acute and convalescent phases. T cells, B-cell-depleted T cells, or PBMCs supplied cDNA or gDNA.

Per the original data handling: The assay estimated nucleated cells by amplifying reference gene primers. Only in-frame clones appear in the TCRdb table, and some are missing; sequencing was by immunoSEQ multiplex PCR. Clone size and the V and J calls come from that table; the DNA yielded D and trimming. The table lists hundreds of thousands of clones, approximately 86% of them singletons. Germline CDR1 reads MRHNA; CDR2 reads SNTAGT. The CDR3 loop spans 16 amino acids. V was pared by 5 bases and J by 0 bases, with 11 bases between. The sequenced sample consisted of peripheral blood. The V and J genes are TRBV6-4 and TRBJ2-6; D remains unclear. The TCR comes from a human donor in a cohort sampled during active COVID-19. CDR3 sequence: CASSPTVGSGANVLTF. The DNA for the CDR3 is TGTGCCAGCAGTCCGACTGTCGGCTCTGGGGCCAACGTCCTGACTTTC.